One sample yielded the 9 T cell receptor beta chains listed below, sequenced in a study of shared clonotypes between healthy human individuals. Produced via immunoSEQ multiplex PCR; TCRdb's table is partial and in-frame only. Among millions of clones, roughly 94% were seen once, and the ten largest hold 0.1% to 0.15%. The specimen sequenced was naive CD4+ T cells sorted from blood. Regarding subset: CD45RA+ positively selected. The receptors derive from a man younger than 30 in good health.

The V gene is TRBV29-1, the J gene TRBJ1-1; possibly TRBD1 for D (5 bases). CDR1 and CDR2 (germline): SQVTM, ANQGSEA. Trimming left V 2 bases short and J 8 bases short, with 12 bases between. The CDR3 has 12 residues. The CDR3 spells CSVERGGSEAFF. CDR3 in DNA: TGCAGCGTTGAACGCGGGGGGTCAGAAGCTTTCTTT.

V is TRBV5-1 and J is TRBJ2-5; D gene ambiguous. From germline, CDR1 is SGHRS and CDR2 YFSETQ. Trimming cost V 4 bases and J 3 bases, with 10 bases left between them. The CDR3 sequence is 13 residues long. CDR3 bases: TGCGCCAGCAGCCCGCAGGAGAAAGAGACCCAGTACTTC. As protein: CASSPQEKETQYF.

The chain carries TRBV2 and TRBJ1-1, with D unresolved. V dropped 6 bases and J dropped 4 bases, with 15 bases sitting between them. The CDR3 is made up of 14 amino acids. Looked up from germline, CDR1 is SNHLY and CDR2 is FYNNEI. CDR3 nucleotide sequence: TGTGCCAGCAGCCCCCGGGAAGGCGTCACTGAAGCTTTCTTT. Its translation is CASSPREGVTEAFF.

V is TRBV27 and J is TRBJ2-1, with 9 bases fitting TRBD2. CDR1 and CDR2 (germline): MNHEY, SMNVEV (reference sequence). The CDR3 has 15 residues. The V and J ends lost 3 bases and 2 bases, in that order; junction bases with no gene match: 2. The CDR3 loop is CASSLVAGAYNEQFF. The CDR3, as DNA: TGTGCCAGCAGTTTGGTAGCGGGGGCCTACAATGAGCAGTTCTTC.

The chain has TRBV18 and TRBJ1-5, with TRBD1 as a possible D gene (5 bases). The CDR3 length is 16 residues. V lost 2 bases to trimming and J lost 1 base, with 12 bases between them. Germline V gives CDR1 KGHSH, CDR2 LQKENI. CDR3 loop: CASSPAGGQSNQPQHF. CDR3 nucleotide sequence: TGTGCCAGCTCACCAGCCGGGGGTCAGAGCAATCAGCCCCAGCATTTT.

The chain recombines TRBV6-6 with TRBJ1-2; TRBD1 might be the D (5 bases). CDR1 MNHNY and CDR2 SVGAGI come from the germline V gene (reference sequence). V was clipped by 8 bases and J by 2 bases, with 12 bases between them. The CDR3 spans 13 residues. The CDR3 protein is CASLPGVNYGYTF. The CDR3 region has the DNA TGTGCCAGCCTCCCGGGGGTGAACTATGGCTACACCTTC.

This sequence joins TRBV7-6 and TRBJ2-7; tentative D call: TRBD2 (7 bases). The germline V gene encodes CDR1 SGHVS and CDR2 FNYEAQ. This CDR3 comprises 17 residues. The ends were cut back, 0 bases at V and 5 bases at J, with 20 bases in the middle. The CDR3 loop is CASSLAAGAAGQDEQYF. CDR3 nucleotide sequence: TGTGCCAGCAGCTTAGCGGCGGGGGCGGCAGGTCAAGACGAGCAGTACTTC.

This chain connects TRBV6-5 to TRBJ2-7, with 9 bases that match TRBD1. CDR1 is MNHEY and CDR2 is SVGAGI in the germline V gene. The CDR3 has 13 residues. With V trimmed by 6 bases and J by 5 bases, 5 bases remained unmatched. CDR3 DNA: TGTGCCAGCAGACGTACAGGGGGCGACGAGCAGTACTTC. Its protein is CASRRTGGDEQYF.

The gene calls are TRBV14 and TRBJ2-3; D is unclear. This CDR3 has 14 residues. Trimming removed 1 base from V and 3 bases from J, with 8 bases in between. Germline CDR1 is SGHDN and CDR2 is FVKESK. The CDR3 DNA follows: TGTGCCAGCAGCCAAGTTATAGGTACAGATACGCAGTATTTT. Translated: CASSQVIGTDTQYF. The whole variable domain, filled in from reference TRBV14 and TRBJ2-3, reads EAGVTQFPSHSVIEKGQTVTLRCDPISGHDNLYWYRRVMGKEIKFLLHFVKESKQDESGMPNNRFLAERTGGTYSTLKVQPAELEDSGVYFCASSQVIGTDTQYFGPGTRLTVL.